The entry below describes one TCR beta chain. The sample originates from a study of blood T cell repertoires in COVID-19. The CDR3 spans 14 residues. Trimming took 3 bases from V and 5 from J, leaving 10 bases between them. Germline CDR1 reads MRHNA; CDR2 reads SNTAGT. In the original processing: By means of reference gene primer amplification, nucleated cell counts were estimated. The data were produced by immunoSEQ multiplex PCR, yet TCRdb's version contains in-frame clones alone and is incomplete. The V and J calls and clone size come from that table; D and trimming were worked out from the DNA. The sample contains a few hundred thousand clones, around 82% of which appear only once.

Sequencing used peripheral blood. The TCR sequence derives from a woman aged 50 to 60 with acute or convalescent COVID-19. This chain uses TRBV6-4 with TRBJ2-2; no clear D. The CDR3 loop reads CASSEEFWTGELFF. The CDR3 bases are TGTGCCAGCAGTGAGGAGTTCTGGACCGGGGAGCTGTTTTTT.